The present T cell receptor beta chain was sequenced within a study of shared clonotypes between healthy human individuals. It was about 82 million PBMCs that unsorted samples used for genomic DNA. Over several immunoSEQ plates, each subset's genomic DNA was distributed in even portions. The assay was immunoSEQ multiplex PCR, and TCRdb's table has in-frame clones only and misses some. Here the sample spans more than 400,000 clones, 60% to 80% being singletons. This CDR3 is built from 15 residues. Germline CDR1 is SGHRS and CDR2 is YFSETQ. The V and J ends lost 0 bases and 0 bases respectively, with 9 bases between them.

This chain connects TRBV5-1 to TRBJ1-1, with a tentative D call TRBD1 (6 bases). The TCR was taken from a woman between 40 and 50 years old in good health. Some clones in this sample may be carry-over from other donors' samples. Material for sequencing was PBMCs. CDR3 protein: CASSLEGHLNTEAFF. The DNA for the CDR3 is TGCGCCAGCAGCTTGGAGGGACATCTGAACACTGAAGCTTTCTTT.